Listed here are 23 T cell receptor beta chains from one sample, sequenced in a study of control samples from healthy donors and cancer patients. Sequencing was performed with immunoSEQ multiplex PCR; in TCRdb, only in-frame clones are kept and a portion is missing. The sample lists around 120,000 clones; approximately 90% were seen once. Sequenced input: blood. The receptors stem from a woman between 18 and 29 years old in good health.

This chain joins TRBV3-1 (or the pseudogene TRBV3-2) and TRBJ2-5, with D hard to call. V lost 3 bases to trimming and J lost 2 bases, with 19 bases between them. The germline CDR1 and CDR2 sequences are LGHDT and YNNKEL (reference sequence). The CDR3 has 17 residues. The CDR3 DNA reads TGTGCCAGCAGCCACAAGAGGAGACCACCCAAACAAGAGACCCAGTACTTC. Protein product: CASSHKRRPPKQETQYF.

V is TRBV19 and J is TRBJ2-7; D ambiguous. The germline V gene has CDR1 LNHDA and CDR2 SQIVND (reference sequence). This CDR3 has 15 residues. V dropped 2 bases and J dropped 6 bases, with 17 bases sitting between them. Here the CDR3 reads CASSIQAESGLEQYF. CDR3 DNA sequence: TGTGCCAGTAGTATACAGGCGGAAAGTGGTCTCGAGCAGTACTTC.

This chain connects TRBV4-3 to TRBJ1-1; D unclear. This CDR3 is built from 14 residues. V lost 9 bases and J 2 bases, leaving 16 bases between the germline ends. Germline lookup yields CDR1 LGHNA and CDR2 YSLEER. Written as DNA, the CDR3 is TGCGCCAGTAACTTCCGGGTCGGAAACACTGAAGCTTTCTTT. Protein product: CASNFRVGNTEAFF.

The chain uses TRBV27 and TRBJ2-7, with D possibly being TRBD2 (5 bases). Germline CDR1 and CDR2: MNHEY and SMNVEV (reference sequence). CDR3 size: 13 residues. V lost 6 bases and J lost 4, with 13 bases in between. CDR3 coding DNA: TGTGCCAGCAGCCCCGGGGATCCATACGAGCAGTACTTC. It codes for CASSPGDPYEQYF.

The chain recombines TRBV18 with TRBJ1-6, with 9 bases aligning to TRBD1. Germline CDR1 KGHSH, CDR2 LQKENI. The CDR3 spans 15 residues. V shed 3 bases and J 10 bases; nucleotides not matched to a gene: 7. Here the CDR3 reads CASSPTGGYDSPLHF. Written as DNA, the CDR3 is TGTGCCAGCTCACCCACAGGGGGCTACGACTCACCCCTCCACTTT.

CDR3 nucleotide sequence: TGTGCCAGCAGCTTAAGACAGGGGGCGCCGTTCGCCAAAAACATTCAGTACTTC. Translation: CASSLRQGAPFAKNIQYF. V and J are TRBV7-2 and TRBJ2-4, with 10 bases aligning to TRBD1. This CDR3 is built from 18 residues. The germline gives CDR1 SGHTA, CDR2 FQGNSA. Trimming cost V 2 bases and J 1 base; bases outside gene matches: 8.

CDR3 amino acids: CASSLTRRGTGGYGYTF. The CDR3 DNA is TGTGCCAGCAGCCTAACTCGTCGTGGCACAGGGGGCTATGGCTACACCTTC. V and J are TRBV7-2 and TRBJ1-2, with 8 nucleotides matching TRBD1. With 5 bases clipped from V and 4 bases from J, the junction kept 15 bases outside the gene matches. The CDR3 has 17 residues. Germline V lookup: CDR1 SGHTA, CDR2 FQGNSA.

The rearrangement links TRBV28 to TRBJ2-3, with a weak D call TRBD1 (5 bases). The CDR3 runs to 16 residues. The V end lost 5 bases, the J end lost 0 bases, and 15 bases lay between the germline ends. The germline V gene encodes CDR1 MDHEN and CDR2 SYDVKM. The chain's CDR3 is CASSPRTRSSTDTQYF. The CDR3 DNA reads as TGTGCCAGCAGTCCCCGGACACGTTCTAGCACAGATACGCAGTATTTT.

V and J are TRBV19 and TRBJ1-5; 7 bases align to TRBD1. Germline V gene data show CDR1 as LNHDA and CDR2 as SQIVND (reference sequence). This CDR3 has 14 amino acids. V was pared by 7 bases and J by 6 bases, with 9 bases of the junction left unmatched. CDR3: CASTPGQWIQPQHF. CDR3 bases: TGTGCCAGTACCCCGGGACAGTGGATTCAGCCCCAGCATTTT.

The V and J genes are TRBV5-1 and TRBJ1-4, with D maybe TRBD1 (6 bases). CDR3 length: 17 amino acids. Germline loops: CDR1 SGHRS, CDR2 YFSETQ. The V end was cut by 4 bases, the J end by 0 bases, with 16 bases between. The CDR3, as DNA: TGCGCCAGCAGCAGTAACAGGGTGCGCACAACTAATGAAAAACTGTTTTTT. Residues: CASSSNRVRTTNEKLFF.

V gene TRBV28 combines with J gene TRBJ1-1; D may be TRBD1 (5 bases). Germline CDR1 is MDHEN and CDR2 is SYDVKM. CDR3 length: 14 residues. V lost 2 bases and J 10 bases, leaving 17 bases between the germline ends. CDR3 bases: TGTGCCAGCAGTTTAACCCCTGTCCGGGGGGGAGCTTTCTTT. This codes for CASSLTPVRGGAFF.

The CDR3: CASSSRTGRGQPQHF. The DNA of the CDR3 is TGTGCCAGCAGTTCCAGGACAGGGAGAGGCCAGCCCCAGCATTTT. This chain joins TRBV28 and TRBJ1-5; 8 positions agree with TRBD1. The germline gives CDR1 MDHEN, CDR2 SYDVKM. Trimming at V came to 4 bases and at J to 7 bases, leaving 9 bases not matched to a gene. The CDR3 sequence is 15 residues long.

The chain is built from TRBV2 and TRBJ2-7, with D unresolved. V was shortened by 1 base and J by 0 bases, with 4 bases between the two germline ends. CDR1 and CDR2 (germline): SNHLY, FYNNEI. The CDR3 sequence is 13 residues long. The CDR3 DNA sequence: TGTGCCAGCAGTGAAGGGACCTCCTACGAGCAGTACTTC. It translates to CASSEGTSYEQYF.

This sequence joins TRBV18 and TRBJ1-1, with a possible D match to TRBD1 (5 bases). V dropped 6 bases and J dropped 3 bases, with 11 bases sitting between them. CDR1 and CDR2 from the germline V gene are KGHSH and LQKENI. The CDR3 has 13 residues. CDR3 DNA: TGTGCCAGCTCCAGGGTGGACGACACTGAAGCTTTCTTT. Its translation: CASSRVDDTEAFF.

The J gene is TRBJ2-7, the V gene TRBV20-1; D possibly corresponds to TRBD2 (5 bases). The CDR3 spans 14 residues. Between the trimmed V and J ends, which lost 3 bases and 3 bases, there was a span of 15 bases. Germline V gene lookup returns CDR1 DFQATT and CDR2 SNEGSKA (reference sequence). The CDR3 nucleotides are TGCAGTGCTAGTAGCCGGGATCACCTCTACGAGCAGTACTTC. This codes for CSASSRDHLYEQYF.

The chain combines TRBV2 with TRBJ1-3; D uncertain. Trimming left V 8 bases short and J 1 base short, with 21 bases between. There are 17 residues in the CDR3. Germline assignment: CDR1 SNHLY and CDR2 FYNNEI. CDR3 in DNA: TGTGCCAGCTCCGGCGAACCCACCATGAGGTCTGGAAACACCATATATTTT. This gives the protein CASSGEPTMRSGNTIYF.

V is TRBV3-1 (or the pseudogene TRBV3-2) and J is TRBJ2-7, with D possibly being TRBD1 (7 bases). The CDR3 has 13 residues. Per the germline V gene, CDR1 is LGHDT and CDR2 is YNNKEL (reference sequence). Trimming shortened V by 2 bases and J by 3 bases, and 8 bases separated the two germline ends. The CDR3 nucleotides read TGTGCCAGCAGCCAACAGGGGGGCTACGAGCAGTACTTC. Protein product: CASSQQGGYEQYF.

J is TRBJ1-1 and V is TRBV19; the match to TRBD1 covers 7 bases. The V gene end was trimmed by 4 bases and the J gene end by 1 base; junction bases not matched to a gene: 6. The CDR3 has 15 amino acids. Germline V gene lookup returns CDR1 LNHDA and CDR2 SQIVND (reference sequence). The CDR3 protein is CASSNTGQRNTEAFF. CDR3 nucleotide sequence: TGTGCCAGTAGTAACACGGGACAGAGGAACACTGAAGCTTTCTTT.

The CDR3 DNA is TGTGCCACCAGTGACTATGGACAGACTGAAGCTTTCTTT. This encodes CATSDYGQTEAFF. The chain recombines TRBV24-1 with TRBJ1-1; possibly TRBD1 for D (6 bases). Trimming cost V 4 bases and J 5 bases, with 10 bases left between them. CDR1 KGHDR and CDR2 SFDVKD come from the germline V gene. The CDR3 contains 13 residues.

The chain couples TRBV28 to TRBJ2-1; maybe TRBD2 (7 bases). Between the trimmed V and J ends, which lost 5 bases and 2 bases, there was a span of 13 bases. Germline V lookup: CDR1 MDHEN, CDR2 SYDVKM. The CDR3 length is 15 residues. The CDR3 loop is CASSKGGQAYNEQFF. Written as DNA, the CDR3 is TGTGCCAGCAGTAAGGGGGGGCAGGCCTACAATGAGCAGTTCTTC.

The rearrangement joins TRBV5-4 to TRBJ2-7, with 13 bases identical to TRBD2. Losses at the gene ends were 3 bases for V and 4 bases for J; bases not matched to a gene: 7. CDR1 and CDR2 (germline): SGHNT, YYREEE (reference sequence). The length of the CDR3 is 16 residues. CDR3 loop: CASSSGLAGDFYEQYF. The CDR3 coding sequence is TGTGCCAGCAGCTCCGGACTAGCGGGAGACTTTTACGAGCAGTACTTC.

The rearrangement uses TRBV11-2 and TRBJ2-7, with D possibly matching TRBD2 (6 bases). V was shortened by 5 bases and J by 6 bases, with 17 bases between the two germline ends. CDR3 length: 14 amino acids. In germline, CDR1 is SGHAT, CDR2 FQNNGV. Here the CDR3 DNA reads TGTGCCAGCAGCGACCGGATCCCCGGGGGCGAGCAGTACTTC. It yields the protein CASSDRIPGGEQYF.

This clone was seen just once. The rearrangement joins TRBV5-8 to TRBJ1-6; unclear D gene. Germline loops: CDR1 SGHTS, CDR2 YDEGEE. Trimming cost V 4 bases and J 10 bases, with 9 bases left between them. The CDR3 is 12 residues long. The CDR3 DNA follows: TGTGCCAGCAGCCGCACATTCTCACCCCTCCACTTT. It translates to CASSRTFSPLHF.